Following are 32 T cell receptor beta chains from one sample sequenced in a study of blood T cell repertoires in COVID-19. The table came from immunoSEQ multiplex PCR; TCRdb's copy has only in-frame clones and leaves some out. Counted here are around 500,000 clones, 70% to 90% occurring once; the ten biggest clones make up roughly 8.5%. The sequencing sample was made of PBMCs or T cells enriched from blood (not recorded which). The receptors come from a woman aged 60-75 years who had recovered from COVID-19.

The chain joins TRBV20-1 to TRBJ1-2, with no clear D. Trimming cost V 6 bases and J 8 bases, with 7 bases left between them. Germline V gene lookup returns CDR1 DFQATT and CDR2 SNEGSKA (reference sequence). The CDR3 totals 9 residues. The CDR3 sequence: CSALPGYTF. CDR3 sequence (DNA): TGCAGTGCCCTTCCGGGCTACACCTTC.

The chain recombines TRBV11-3 with TRBJ2-3; maybe TRBD1 (5 bases). Trimming shortened V by 4 bases and J by 0 bases, and 11 bases separated the two germline ends. The CDR3 covers 15 residues. CDR1 SGHNT and CDR2 YENEEA come from the germline V gene. CDR3 region: CASSWQGSSTDTQYF. In nucleotides, the CDR3 is TGTGCCAGCAGCTGGCAGGGCTCTAGCACAGATACGCAGTATTTT.

The chain recombines TRBV2 with TRBJ1-2; D gene unclear. Germline loops: CDR1 SNHLY, CDR2 FYNNEI. Trimming took off 8 bases at V and 4 bases at J, with 11 bases between the two ends. This CDR3 contains 12 residues. CDR3 in DNA: TGTGCCAGCCGGGCGGGTAGCTATGGCTACACCTTC. This gives the protein CASRAGSYGYTF.

The chain couples TRBV21-1 to TRBJ1-2. TRBV21-1 is a recognized pseudogene. This CDR3 contains 11 residues. In DNA, the CDR3 is TGTGCCGCCCGAGCTAACTATGGCTACACCTTC. Its translation: CAARANYGYTF.

In this sample, this clone turned up once. The J gene is TRBJ1-1, the V gene TRBV27, with 8 positions matching TRBD1. The V gene's germline CDR1 is MNHEY and CDR2 SMNVEV (reference sequence). The CDR3 runs to 15 residues. Germline trimming cut 1 base from V and 11 bases from J; bases unmatched to any gene: 12. The CDR3 region has the DNA TGTGCCAGCAGTTTATTGGCAGGGGGCCCATTTGAGGCTTTCTTT. It specifies CASSLLAGGPFEAFF.

This clone was detected a few times. V gene TRBV13 combines with J gene TRBJ2-2, with 11 bases fitting TRBD1. Germline lookup yields CDR1 PRHDT and CDR2 FYEKMQ (reference sequence). CDR3 length equals 14 residues. Trimming cost V 3 bases and J 7 bases; bases outside gene matches: 1. The CDR3 region is CASSLGQGVGELFF. The CDR3 DNA sequence: TGTGCCAGCAGCTTGGGACAGGGGGTCGGGGAGCTGTTTTTT.

This chain connects TRBV6-5 to TRBJ2-7; D perhaps matches TRBD2 (6 bases). The CDR3 has 16 amino acids. The germline V gene has CDR1 MNHEY and CDR2 SVGAGI. Trimming pared 0 bases from V and 0 bases from J, leaving 12 bases between. The DNA for the CDR3 is TGTGCCAGCAGTTACTCCCCGTCCGGGGGCTCCTACGAGCAGTACTTC. This sequence encodes CASSYSPSGGSYEQYF.

This clone was found once. The rearrangement links TRBV10-1 to TRBJ2-3; 10 bases align to TRBD1. The CDR3 contains 15 residues. V dropped 3 bases and J dropped 4; count of bases not matched to a gene: 4. CDR1 is WNHNN and CDR2 is SYGVQD in the germline V gene (reference sequence). CDR3 residues: CASSDQTGGSDTQYF. The CDR3 nucleotides read TGCGCCAGCAGTGATCAGACAGGGGGCTCAGATACGCAGTATTTT.

This chain links TRBV20-1 with TRBJ2-5; perhaps TRBD1 as D (5 bases). CDR1 DFQATT and CDR2 SNEGSKA come from the germline V gene (reference sequence). The CDR3 is 11 residues long. The CDR3 region is CRIGVLETQYF. The CDR3 DNA sequence: TGCAGAATAGGGGTTTTGGAGACCCAGTACTTC.

This CDR3 reads CASSLEGTRFSGANVLTF. The DNA of the CDR3 is TGTGCCAGCAGCTTAGAAGGGACAAGATTCTCTGGGGCCAACGTCCTGACTTTC. The chain is built from TRBV7-2 and TRBJ2-6; a possible D gene is TRBD1 (6 bases). CDR1 SGHTA and CDR2 FQGNSA come from the germline V gene. The germline V and J ends were trimmed by 1 base and 0 bases, with 13 bases remaining between them. The CDR3 is 18 residues long.

Notes on this clone: One end of the junction does not line up with germline, which may come from a read error. V usage is TRBV3-1 (or the pseudogene TRBV3-2) and J usage is TRBJ2-1; possible D gene TRBD1, 6 bases. There are 11 residues in the CDR3. The germline V gene has CDR1 LGHDT and CDR2 YNNKEL (reference sequence). Here the CDR3 reads CASSQAGAPLF. The CDR3 bases are TGTGCCAGCAGCCAAGCAGGGGCCCCCCTCTTC.

The chain uses TRBV14 and TRBJ1-6; D may be TRBD1 (5 bases). This CDR3 contains 13 residues. V was clipped by 4 bases and J by 11 bases, with 12 bases between them. Germline V gives CDR1 SGHDN, CDR2 FVKESK. The CDR3 coding sequence is TGTGCCAGCAGCCCGAACCAGGGTGCACCCCTCCACTTT. It specifies CASSPNQGAPLHF.

This clone was seen a handful of times. This rearrangement joins TRBV10-2 to TRBJ1-5; 7 bases are a match to TRBD1. CDR3 size: 16 residues. The junction had 10 bases not matched to a gene; V was cut back by 2 bases and J by 6 bases. CDR1 is WSHSY, CDR2 SAAADI, per germline. The CDR3 spells CASSEQGGLGGQPQHF. In DNA, the CDR3 is TGCGCCAGCAGTGAGCAAGGGGGCCTCGGGGGTCAGCCCCAGCATTTT.

The chain carries TRBV5-1 and TRBJ2-2; 10 nucleotides align to TRBD1. CDR3 length equals 17 residues. The V segment lost 4 bases and the J segment 1 base; nucleotides outside the gene matches: 7. In germline, CDR1 is SGHRS, CDR2 YFSETQ. The chain's CDR3 is CASSPRDRGKNTGELFF. The DNA for the CDR3 is TGCGCCAGCAGCCCCCGGGACAGGGGAAAGAACACCGGGGAGCTGTTTTTT.

The chain uses TRBV19 and TRBJ2-2, with D perhaps matching TRBD1 (6 bases). This CDR3 is built from 15 residues. Germline values: CDR1 LNHDA, CDR2 SQIVND (reference sequence). V lost 5 bases to trimming and J lost 10 bases, with 20 bases between them. This chain's CDR3 is CASSPRGQWNEELFF. CDR3 in DNA: TGTGCCAGTAGTCCCCGGGGACAATGGAACGAGGAGCTGTTTTTT.

This sequence joins TRBV5-5 and TRBJ1-5, with TRBD1 as a possible D gene (6 bases). In germline, CDR1 is SGHKS, CDR2 YYEKEE (reference sequence). V was pared by 4 bases and J by 2 bases, with 13 bases between. The CDR3 is made up of 15 amino acids. The CDR3 here is CASSPETGRNQPQHF. As DNA, the CDR3 is TGTGCCAGCAGCCCGGAGACAGGACGCAATCAGCCCCAGCATTTT.

This chain connects TRBV5-5 to TRBJ1-2; D uncertain. CDR1 is SGHKS and CDR2 is YYEKEE in the germline V gene (reference sequence). This CDR3 has 14 amino acids. V was trimmed by 7 bases and J by 2 bases, leaving 15 bases between them. The CDR3 here is CASGPSPGNYGYTF. CDR3 sequence (DNA): TGTGCCAGCGGGCCCTCGCCGGGAAACTATGGCTACACCTTC.

This sequence joins TRBV5-5 and TRBJ2-2, with D possibly TRBD2 on 6 matching bases. V gave up 1 base and J gave up 4 bases, with 14 bases separating them. The germline CDR1 and CDR2 sequences are SGHKS and YYEKEE (reference sequence). The CDR3 covers 16 residues. The CDR3 coding sequence is TGTGCCAGCAGCTTGTGGGGAGGTGGGAGCACCGGGGAGCTGTTTTTT. Encoded protein: CASSLWGGGSTGELFF.

V usage is TRBV29-1 and J usage is TRBJ1-4; D is unresolved. The CDR3 runs 13 residues. The germline gives CDR1 SQVTM, CDR2 ANQGSEA. Trimming cost V 3 bases and J 2 bases, with 7 bases left between them. CDR3 amino acids: CSVDSGTNEKLFF. The CDR3 nucleotides read TGCAGCGTTGACAGCGGTACTAATGAAAAACTGTTTTTT.

The chain is built from TRBV24-1 and TRBJ1-2; D gene unclear. V lost 0 bases to trimming and J lost 5 bases, with 6 bases between them. Germline V gene data show CDR1 as KGHDR and CDR2 as SFDVKD. The CDR3 consists of 13 residues. The CDR3 sequence is CATSDLGQYGYTF. DNA of the CDR3: TGTGCCACCAGTGATTTGGGGCAGTATGGCTACACCTTC.

This chain links TRBV5-1 with TRBJ1-2, with 8 bases lining up with TRBD1. Germline lookup yields CDR1 SGHRS and CDR2 YFSETQ. The CDR3 is made up of 16 amino acids. Trimming took 0 bases from V and 5 from J; bases not matched to a gene: 9. The CDR3 here is CASSLGTGSIYYGYTF. The CDR3 DNA reads TGCGCCAGCAGCTTGGGGACAGGGAGTATTTATTATGGCTACACCTTC.

The V and J genes are TRBV14 and TRBJ2-7; 13 positions agree with TRBD2. With V trimmed by 2 bases and J by 6 bases, 7 bases remained unmatched. The germline CDR1 and CDR2 sequences are SGHDN and FVKESK. CDR3 length: 16 amino acids. CDR3 amino acids: CASSQLTSGGSGEQYV. CDR3 DNA sequence: TGTGCCAGCAGCCAACTGACTAGCGGGGGGAGCGGCGAGCAGTACGTC.

The rearrangement links TRBV11-2 to TRBJ2-1; D not resolved. The CDR3 contains 13 residues. V gave up 3 bases and J gave up 5 bases, with 8 bases separating them. CDR1 is SGHAT, CDR2 FQNNGV, per germline. The DNA for the CDR3 is TGTGCCAGCAGCTTGAGCGTCGACAATGAGCAGTTCTTC. Translation: CASSLSVDNEQFF.

The genes are TRBV27 and TRBJ1-5, with D perhaps TRBD1 (5 bases). CDR1 MNHEY and CDR2 SMNVEV come from the germline V gene (reference sequence). Trimming removed 6 bases from V and 1 base from J, with 10 bases in between. This CDR3 region has 14 residues. The CDR3 reads CASSMGGSNQPQHF. The CDR3 bases are TGTGCCAGCAGCATGGGGGGAAGCAATCAGCCCCAGCATTTT.

This chain links TRBV7-8 with TRBJ2-2; 10 bases align to TRBD1. In germline, CDR1 is SGHVS, CDR2 FQNEAQ. CDR3 length: 15 amino acids. With V trimmed by 5 bases and J by 6 bases, 6 bases remained unmatched. The CDR3 nucleotides are TGTGCCAGCAGCCTAAGGACAGGGGGTTCCGGGGAGCTGTTTTTT. Its translation: CASSLRTGGSGELFF.

The J gene is TRBJ2-5, the V gene TRBV5-1; D possibly corresponds to TRBD1 (5 bases). Trimming removed 2 bases at V and 5 bases at J, with 19 bases between. This CDR3 spans 16 amino acids. In germline, CDR1 is SGHRS, CDR2 YFSETQ. The CDR3 bases are TGCGCCAGCAGCTTATCGGTTCGGCAGGGCGGTGAGACCCAGTACTTC. This gives the protein CASSLSVRQGGETQYF.

The J gene is TRBJ2-5, the V gene TRBV7-2; 7 bases line up with TRBD2. Trimming cost V 6 bases and J 4 bases; bases outside gene matches: 8. Germline loops: CDR1 SGHTA, CDR2 FQGNSA. The CDR3 is 14 amino acids. In nucleotides, the CDR3 is TGTGCCAGCAGTTTCGGGACTAAAGGAGAGACCCAGTACTTC. Translated, it gives CASSFGTKGETQYF.

This chain joins TRBV5-1 and TRBJ1-1, with a weak D call TRBD1 (6 bases). From germline, CDR1 is SGHRS and CDR2 YFSETQ. V dropped 2 bases and J dropped 1 base, with 12 bases sitting between them. The CDR3 is 15 amino acids. The CDR3 nucleotides read TGCGCCAGCAGCTTCCAATACAGGGAGAACACTGAAGCTTTCTTT. Translating it yields CASSFQYRENTEAFF. The entire variable domain, with the rest obtained from reference TRBV5-1 and TRBJ1-1, is as follows: KAGVTQTPRYLIKTRGQQVTLSCSPISGHRSVSWYQQTPGQGLQFLFEYFSETQRNKGNFPGRFSGRQFSNSRSEMNVSTLELGDSALYLCASSFQYRENTEAFFGQGTRLTVV.

The chain recombines TRBV6-5 with TRBJ2-3; D is perhaps TRBD1 (5 bases). Trimming removed 2 bases from V and 0 bases from J, with 6 bases in between. The CDR3 is 14 amino acids. The V gene's germline CDR1 is MNHEY and CDR2 SVGAGI. CDR3 nucleotides: TGTGCCAGCAGTTACGACAGAAGCACAGATACGCAGTATTTT. Translated: CASSYDRSTDTQYF.

The chain combines TRBV4-1 with TRBJ1-3; D unresolved. With 3 bases removed from V and 6 bases from J, the gap between germline ends came to 12 bases. CDR1 is MGHRA, CDR2 YSYEKL, per germline. The CDR3 spans 14 residues. Here the CDR3 reads CASSHPPGLNTIYF. Written as DNA, the CDR3 is TGCGCCAGCAGCCACCCCCCTGGGCTAAACACCATATATTTT.

This chain connects TRBV19 to TRBJ1-1, with D perhaps matching TRBD1 (6 bases). The CDR3 consists of 16 residues. The germline V gene has CDR1 LNHDA and CDR2 SQIVND (reference sequence). The V end lost 7 bases, the J end lost 2 bases, and 20 bases lay between the germline ends. The DNA of the CDR3 is TGTGCCAGTATCGGAGAAACAGGGTGGGATAACACTGAAGCTTTCTTT. Protein sequence: CASIGETGWDNTEAFF.

Only a few counts were recorded for this clone. The rearrangement links TRBV2 to TRBJ1-6; D not certain. From germline, CDR1 is SNHLY and CDR2 FYNNEI. This CDR3 is 16 amino acids long. Trimming stripped 6 bases from V and 5 bases from J, with 17 bases between. Here the CDR3 DNA reads TGTGCCAGCAGCCGCGGAGAGGGAAACCATAATTCACCCCTCCACTTT. Translation gives CASSRGEGNHNSPLHF.